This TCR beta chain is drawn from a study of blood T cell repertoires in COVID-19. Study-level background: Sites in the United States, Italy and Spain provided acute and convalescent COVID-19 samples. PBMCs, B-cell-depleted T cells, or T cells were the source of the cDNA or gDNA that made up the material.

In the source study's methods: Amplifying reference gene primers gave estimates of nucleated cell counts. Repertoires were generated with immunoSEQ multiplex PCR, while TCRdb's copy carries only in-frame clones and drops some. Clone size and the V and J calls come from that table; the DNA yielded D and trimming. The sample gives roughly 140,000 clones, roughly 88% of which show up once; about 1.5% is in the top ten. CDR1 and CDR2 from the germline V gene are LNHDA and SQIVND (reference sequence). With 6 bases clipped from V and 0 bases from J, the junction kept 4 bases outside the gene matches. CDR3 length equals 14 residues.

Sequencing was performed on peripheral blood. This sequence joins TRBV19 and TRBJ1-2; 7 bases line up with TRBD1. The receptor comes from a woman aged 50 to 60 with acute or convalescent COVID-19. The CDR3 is CASRGTEANYGYTF. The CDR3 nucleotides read TGTGCCAGTAGAGGGACAGAAGCTAACTATGGCTACACCTTC.